A single TCR beta chain is shown here with its context. This entry is derived from a study of technical replicates of blood from a few donors. The protocol was immunoSEQ multiplex PCR, while the TCRdb copy is restricted to in-frame clones and leaves out a portion. The repertoire holds more than 90,000 clones, with 90% to 97% as singletons. CDR3 length equals 18 residues. The V call is TRBV1, the J call TRBJ2-2; no DNA check was done on the table's D call, TRBD1. TRBV1 is given as a pseudogene. This TCR was sampled from a human donor in good health. Sequenced material: T cells isolated from PBMCs. The DNA of the CDR3 is TGCACCAGCAGCCAAGGGGGGCGGTTTTATCGGAACACCGGGGAGCTGTTTTTT. It specifies CTSSQGGRFYRNTGELFF.